This record concerns one T cell receptor beta chain sequence. Its antigen is unidentified. The authors amplified TCR beta CDR3 regions from RNA transcripts. An opening RT-PCR round employed HTBI primers and preceded a second-round multiplex PCR. TCRdb analysed the multiplex PCR reads with MiXCR anew, one entry per CDR3 protein. Here the sample spans about 480,000 distinct CDR3 sequences, under 15% being singletons. Certain patients, namely those with other autoimmune diseases, uncontrolled infections, pregnancy or lactation, were excluded. The evidence that diagnosis relied on was clinical symptoms, serum thyroxine, TRAb, thyroid ultrasound and orbital computed tomography. The data belong to a study of Graves' ophthalmopathy and Graves' hyperthyroidism. Whole-study findings and limits: Blood contained most expanded thyroid clonotypes exceeding 0.001 frequency. A 13-signature model separated ophthalmopathy from stable hyperthyroidism, reaching roughly 85% sensitivity and around 83% specificity cross-validated.

Germline CDR1 LNHDA, CDR2 SQIVND (reference sequence). The CDR3 spans 15 residues. V shed 3 bases and J shed 2 bases, with 14 bases lying between them. This TCR was sampled from a woman in her thirties with Graves' ophthalmopathy. This chain uses TRBV19 with TRBJ2-7; possibly TRBD1 for D (7 bases). What was sequenced was blood. CDR3 coding DNA: TGTGCCAGTAGTATGGAGGGGGACAGCCCCTACGAGCAGTACTTC. Its protein is CASSMEGDSPYEQYF.